Sequencing of this T cell receptor (beta chain) was carried out in a study of metastatic and nonmetastatic thyroid tumors. Study-wide context: Blood and tumor or nodule tissue repertoires from malignant and benign thyroid patients were compared. Whole-study results and caveats: Benign nodules reportedly had significantly lower TCR beta diversity than malignant thyroid tumors in blood and tumor.

Thyroid surgery was performed in patients who had received no treatment beforehand. V was shortened by 6 bases and J by 4 bases, with 16 bases between the two germline ends. The CDR3 sequence is 15 residues long. Germline V CDR1 and CDR2: MNHEY, SMNVEV (reference sequence). In the authors' workflow: Differences in CDR3 between clinicopathological groups were drawn on to build a classifier intended to discriminate distant-metastatic papillary thyroid cancer patients. TCRdb re-analyzed the PCR reads using MiXCR. It is TCRdb's table, rather than the study itself, that gives the V and J calls and clone size. The sample has approximately 11,000 clones; more than 25% are singletons. This clone was detected many times. What it binds is unknown. Given a much more abundant clone one base away, this may be a read error.

The chain has TRBV27 and TRBJ2-1; D tentatively fits TRBD1 or TRBD2 (5 bases each). The receptor comes from a female donor with papillary thyroid cancer or a benign thyroid nodule (not recorded which). Some clones in this sample may be carry-over from other donors' samples. Specimen: tumor tissue. CDR3 sequence reads: CASRNRDRTYNEQFF. The DNA for the CDR3 is TGTGCCAGCAGAAACCGGGACCGTACGTACAATGAGCAGTTCTTC.